The clone carrying this T cell receptor beta chain was detected only a few times. The target antigen is unknown. It was uncontrolled infection, other autoimmune disease, pregnancy or lactation that excluded patients. Diagnoses were made from clinical symptoms, serum measures (thyroxine and TRAb), thyroid ultrasound and orbital computed tomography. The CDR3 covers 14 residues. Germline loops: CDR1 SNHLY, CDR2 FYNNEI. V lost 5 bases and J lost 7, with 14 bases in between. The sample belongs to a study of T cells in Graves' hyperthyroidism and ophthalmopathy. The study's findings and limits: Blood also held most thyroid clonotypes expanded beyond 0.001.

The source material, RNA transcripts, was used to amplify TCR beta CDR3 regions. The TCR CDR3 first-round RT-PCR relied on the HTBI primer set. TCRdb re-derived calls from the multiplex PCR reads in MiXCR, one entry per CDR3 protein. There are about 400,000 distinct CDR3 sequences in the sample; 15% occur only once, and about 31% lies in the top ten. This sequence originates from a woman under 40 with Graves' hyperthyroidism. The sequenced sample was blood. This rearrangement joins TRBV2 to TRBJ1-4; tentatively, D is TRBD1 (6 bases). The CDR3 spells CASSRRGSGEKLFF. CDR3 nucleotides: TGTGCCAGCAGTCGCAGGGGCTCTGGTGAAAAACTGTTTTTT.